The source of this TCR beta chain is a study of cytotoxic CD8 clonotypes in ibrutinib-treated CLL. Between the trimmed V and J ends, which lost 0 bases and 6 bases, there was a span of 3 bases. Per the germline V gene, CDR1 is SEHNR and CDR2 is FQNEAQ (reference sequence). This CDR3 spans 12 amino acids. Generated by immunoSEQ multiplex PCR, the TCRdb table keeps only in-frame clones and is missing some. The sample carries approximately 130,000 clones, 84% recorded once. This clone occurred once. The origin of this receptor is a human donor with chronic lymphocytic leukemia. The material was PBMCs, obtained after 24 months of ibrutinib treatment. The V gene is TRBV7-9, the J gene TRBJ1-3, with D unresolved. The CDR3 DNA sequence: TGTGCCAGCAGCTTAGCGGTAAACACCATATATTTT. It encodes CASSLAVNTIYF.